This paragraph covers one TCR beta chain sequence. This CDR3 has 13 amino acids. Trimming stripped 3 bases from V and 6 bases from J, with 11 bases between. CDR1 MNHEY and CDR2 SMNVEV come from the germline V gene (reference sequence). This sample stems from a study of shared clonotypes between healthy human individuals. Assay runs were performed at deep level. The material for each subset, its genomic DNA, was split evenly across several immunoSEQ plates. About 30,000 T cell genomes (roughly 0.2 ug DNA) went into each sorted-subset replicate. Some clones are missing from TCRdb's copy, which holds only in-frame ones; the method was immunoSEQ multiplex PCR. This repertoire shows some 2,400,000 clones, 90% to 96% found once; its top ten account for roughly 0.13%.

The receptor comes from a man between 18 and 29 years old in good health. Sequences were obtained from naive CD4+ T cells sorted from blood. Subset: CD45RA+ positively selected. The chain employs TRBV27 and TRBJ1-1; D unresolved. Written as DNA, the CDR3 is TGTGCCAGCAGTTTCAGGAATCCCCCTGAAGCTTTCTTT. Amino acid sequence: CASSFRNPPEAFF.